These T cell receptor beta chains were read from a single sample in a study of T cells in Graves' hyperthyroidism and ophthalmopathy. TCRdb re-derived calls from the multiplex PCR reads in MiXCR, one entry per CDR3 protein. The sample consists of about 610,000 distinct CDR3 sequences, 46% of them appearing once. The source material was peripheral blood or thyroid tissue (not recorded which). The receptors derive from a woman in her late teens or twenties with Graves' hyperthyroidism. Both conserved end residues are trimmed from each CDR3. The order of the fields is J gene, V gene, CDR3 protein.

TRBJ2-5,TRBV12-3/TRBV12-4,ASSSRDTQETQY
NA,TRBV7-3,ASNHGGNNEQF
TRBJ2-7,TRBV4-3,ASSEGLAGGPD
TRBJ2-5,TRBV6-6,ASSYKAGTQQETQY
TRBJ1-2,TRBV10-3,AISHPGVDGYT
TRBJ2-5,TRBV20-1,SARTILLAGLGETQY
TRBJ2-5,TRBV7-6,ASSRTGSGETQY
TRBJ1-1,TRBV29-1,SVVVKGRATEAF
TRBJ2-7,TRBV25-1,ASSESEGPHEQY
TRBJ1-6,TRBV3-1,ASSQEVYNSPLH
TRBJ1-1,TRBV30,AWRMRQGPEAF
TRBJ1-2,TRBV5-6,ASSLRQGTSGYT
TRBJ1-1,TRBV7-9,ASSHGASTEAF
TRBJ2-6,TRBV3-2,ASSQDGGQDGANVLT
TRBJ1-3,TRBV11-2,ASSSYSGTEKGNTIY
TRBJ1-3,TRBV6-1,ASGGLRTGNTIY
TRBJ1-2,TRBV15,ATSSQDWGTDYGYT
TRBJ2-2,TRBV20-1,SAPGQGAHNHGELF
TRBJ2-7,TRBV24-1,ATEQVPYYEQY
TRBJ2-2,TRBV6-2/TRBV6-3,ASSYPGQDTGELF
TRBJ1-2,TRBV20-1,SAEAGGSYT
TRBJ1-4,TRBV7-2,ASSQGQGSEPNEKLF
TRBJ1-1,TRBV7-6,ASSPAGVSTEAF
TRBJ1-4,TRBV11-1,ASSLVGPREKLF
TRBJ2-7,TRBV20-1,SALKTGFTYEQY
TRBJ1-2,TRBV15,ATSRDRETGGHYGYT
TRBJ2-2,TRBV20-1,SARTGGYTGELF
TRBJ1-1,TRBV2,ASRGVRRNTEAF
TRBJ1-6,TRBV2,ASSVASGLH
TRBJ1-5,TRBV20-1,SASPTGGGQPQH
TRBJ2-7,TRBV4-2,ASSKRTSGSHEQC
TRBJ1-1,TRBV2,ASSASGGDTEAF
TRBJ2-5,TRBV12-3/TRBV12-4,ASSSGSGETQY
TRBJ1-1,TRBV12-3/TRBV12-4,ASSQQGVGTEAF
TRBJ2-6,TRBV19,ASRNSGSGANVLT
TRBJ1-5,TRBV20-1,SARDLLAGVGETQH
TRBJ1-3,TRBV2,ASRPTGGSGNTIY
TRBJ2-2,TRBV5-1,ASSSGGEVGELF
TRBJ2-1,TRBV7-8,ASSLELGRDEQF
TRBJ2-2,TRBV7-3,ASSLEVNTGELF
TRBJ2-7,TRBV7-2,ASSPQPAGGHEQY
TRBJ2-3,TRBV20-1,SANRPGQTDTQY
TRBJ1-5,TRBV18,ASRRTGRGQPQH
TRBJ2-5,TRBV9,ASSNYQETQY
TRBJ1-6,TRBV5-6,ASSLEGLGDNSPLH
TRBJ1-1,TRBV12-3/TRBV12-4,ASSLSGDAEAF
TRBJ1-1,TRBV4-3,ASSQALRQPGAF
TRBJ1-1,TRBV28,ASRMNTEAS
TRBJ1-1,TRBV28,ASSPLAGDPGAF
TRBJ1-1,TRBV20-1,SARTGSAITEAF
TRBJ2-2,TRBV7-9,ASSLFRDSTGELF